This T cell receptor beta chain was documented in a study of blood T cell repertoires in COVID-19. The CDR3 has 18 amino acids. Deletions cut 1 base from V and 4 bases from J, with 20 bases between. From germline, CDR1 is SGHTA and CDR2 FQGNSA. Source study methods: It was from reference gene primer amplification that nucleated cell counts were estimated. The method was immunoSEQ multiplex PCR; TCRdb's version includes in-frame clones alone and lacks a portion of them. That table is the source of V, J and clone size, and D and trimming were worked out from the DNA. This table holds approximately 220,000 clones, under 90% found once.

This sequence was found in a woman between 40 and 50 years old who had been exposed to COVID-19. Sequenced material: PBMCs or T cells enriched from blood (not recorded which). The chain employs TRBV7-2 and TRBJ1-5, with D tentatively TRBD1 (6 bases). The CDR3 loop is CASSLVGAGIGSNQPQHF. In DNA form, the CDR3 reads TGTGCCAGCAGCTTAGTGGGGGCAGGGATTGGCTCAAATCAGCCCCAGCATTTT.